This T cell receptor (beta chain) was sequenced for a study of blood T cell repertoires in COVID-19. In the study overall: T cells, B-cell-depleted T cells, or PBMCs provided the cDNA or gDNA that served as material.

Seattle cases were enrolled at active infection and followed longitudinally. In the source study's methods: Amplified reference gene primers provided the basis for estimating nucleated cell counts. Method: immunoSEQ multiplex PCR; TCRdb's copy keeps in-frame clones and lacks some. The V and J calls and clone size were taken over from that table, and D and trimming were inferred from the DNA. The top ten clones hold roughly 5.1% of a sample with tens of thousands of clones, roughly 90% of them seen once. Sample: peripheral blood. The sequence was collected from a man aged 55 to 69 with COVID-19, enrolled during active disease.

The CDR3 spells CAISEQGSYEQYF. The CDR3 DNA is TGTGCCATCAGTGAACAGGGTAGCTACGAGCAGTACTTC. The J gene is TRBJ2-7, the V gene TRBV10-3; tentative D call: TRBD1 (6 bases). This CDR3 spans 13 amino acids. The V and J ends lost 3 bases and 3 bases respectively, with 9 bases between them. Per germline, CDR1 ENHRY and CDR2 SYGVKD.